The subject of this entry is one TCR beta chain. Its cognate antigen is unknown. CDR3 size: 14 residues. Germline CDR1 and CDR2: MNHNS and SASEGT. Between the trimmed V and J ends, which lost 7 bases and 1 base, there was a span of 13 bases. TCRdb's copy holds only in-frame clones and misses some; the assay was immunoSEQ multiplex PCR. Here the sample spans roughly 19,000 clones, roughly 65% being singletons. The entry originates in a study of Tregs in tolerant kidney transplant recipients. Overall study context: Sorting of CD4+CD25+CD127- cells followed approximately three-day belatacept mixed lymphocyte reactions, sometimes with roughly five-day graft donor restimulation.

The sequence came from a human donor in good health. The chain has TRBV6-1 and TRBJ1-1; no reliable D call. The sequencing sample was made of Tregs from blood cultured with allogeneic cells. The CDR3 loop reads CASTQGGGNTEAFF. The DNA of the CDR3 is TGTGCCAGCACCCAAGGAGGCGGGAACACTGAAGCTTTCTTT.